The entry that follows covers one T cell receptor (beta chain) sequence. At one of its ends the junction is not consistent with the germline gene, which may arise from a read error. These data come from a study of long-term antiretroviral therapy in people with HIV. The germline V gene encodes CDR1 SGHRS and CDR2 YFSETQ. The CDR3 runs to 15 residues. They ran version v3.0 of the immunoSEQ assay at survey level. Assay used: immunoSEQ multiplex PCR; TCRdb lists only in-frame clones, some missing. The sample has 42,000 or so clones, 80% to 90% seen once. The V and J genes are TRBV5-1 and TRBJ1-2; D gene unclear. The receptor comes from a woman in her fifties or sixties with HIV. This specimen consisted of unsorted PBMCs, obtained 1.2 years after starting antiretroviral therapy. CDR3 protein: CAGSLATSVNYGYTF. CDR3 DNA: TGCGCCGGCAGCTTGGCCACCTCGGTGAACTATGGCTACACCTTC.